These T cell receptor beta chains were read from a single sample in a study of regulatory T cells in long-lasting Graves disease. TCRdb fed the multiplex PCR reads into MiXCR, producing one record per CDR3 protein. Altogether approximately 350,000 distinct CDR3 sequences are present, roughly 20% being singletons, with the ten largest covering around a quarter. Sequenced here: peripheral blood mononuclear cells (PBMCs), sampled when the disease was refractory, from a patient treated with antithyroid drugs. The receptors here all came from a woman in her thirties or forties with Graves disease. Each CDR3 is given with its conserved first and last residue. A D gene is named only where the DNA matches it firmly. Not every row has a clone size; where given, it reads once, few, many or a size class.

abundance,v_gene,j_gene,d_gene,CDR3nt,CDR3aa
.,TRBV2,TRBJ2-4,TRBD1,TGTGCCAGCAGCGGAAAAACAGGGGGCTCCAAAAACATTCAGTACTTC,CASSGKTGGSKNIQYF
.,TRBV19,TRBJ2-5,.,TGTGCCAGTAGTAGAAGGGGGGCCCAAGAGACCCAGTACTTC,CASSRRGAQETQYF
.,TRBV24-1,TRBJ2-5,.,TGTGCCACCGAAGGCGGGATGGGAGAGACCCAGTACTTC,CATEGGMGETQYF
.,TRBV11-2,TRBJ2-6,.,TGTGCCAGCAGCTTAGGCCCTCCGAGTTCTGGGGCCAACGTCCTGACTTTC,CASSLGPPSSGANVLTF
many,TRBV12-3/TRBV12-4,TRBJ2-5,.,TGTGCCAGCAGTCCGACTGGCCCCAAGGAGACCCAGTACTTC,CASSPTGPKETQYF
few,TRBV20-1,TRBJ1-5,.,TGCAGTGCTGACGACGGGAATCAGCCCCAGCATTTT,CSADDGNQPQHF
many,TRBV6-2/TRBV6-3,TRBJ2-5,.,TGTGCCAGCAGTGAAGACCAAGGGGATTCGGAGACCCAGTACTTC,CASSEDQGDSETQYF
few,TRBV7-9,TRBJ2-2,.,TGTGCCAGCCGGGAGACATACTTCGGGGAGCTGTTTTTT,CASRETYFGELFF
.,TRBV7-9,TRBJ2-7,.,TGTGCCAGCAGCTATTCCGGGACAACCTGCGAGCAGTACTTC,CASSYSGTTCEQYF
many,TRBV28,TRBJ2-7,.,TGTGCCAGCAAACCTCGGGGGGCGATTCCGGGCGAGCAGTACTTC,CASKPRGAIPGEQYF
few,TRBV5-1,TRBJ1-1,.,TGCGCCAGCAGCTTGGAAGCAGGGGACCTGAACACTGAAGCTTTCTTT,CASSLEAGDLNTEAFF